This paragraph covers one TCR beta chain sequence. Its antigen remains unknown. Stated treatment: some 20 received Ad26.COV2.S at low or high dose, single or two shots; about five received placebo; per-sample allocation not given. Collection of the samples took place on day 63 after the first injection of vaccine or placebo. Germline CDR1 reads SEHNR; CDR2 reads FQNEAQ (reference sequence). The J segment lost 0 bases and the V segment lost 5 bases, leaving 6 bases of the junction unmatched. This CDR3 is built from 15 residues. The data stem from a study of Ad26.COV2.S vaccination and SARS-CoV-2 variants. Turning to the study itself: Donor allocation was to the COV1001 Ad26.COV2.S trial arm. Ad26.COV2.S given intramuscularly, once or twice 56 days apart.

Study findings and constraints: Measurements of TCR breadth and depth may have given underestimates of the total T cell responses.

Here immunoSEQ multiplex PCR was the method, and the copy in TCRdb shows in-frame clones only, minus some. The sample lists 350,000 to 450,000 clones, 92% occurring once. Here the sequenced sample was peripheral blood, taken in a trial of Ad26.COV2.S vaccine versus placebo. The rearrangement joins TRBV7-9 to TRBJ1-2, with TRBD1 matching over 7 bases. The sequence was collected from a person aged 18-60 years who received the Ad26.COV2.S COVID-19 vaccine or a placebo. The CDR3 protein is CASSTDRAPNYGYTF. Written as DNA, the CDR3 is TGTGCCAGCAGCACTGACAGGGCGCCTAACTATGGCTACACCTTC.